This TCR beta chain was recovered during a study of blood T cell repertoires in COVID-19 (dated by TCRdb to the early 2020s). Background for the entire study: Collaborator samples came from the United States, Italy and Spain and covered acute and convalescent phases of COVID-19. The prospective study material was composed of cDNA or gDNA derived from T cells, B-cell-depleted T cells, or PBMCs. The dataset comprised deeply sampled blood TCRbeta repertoires from subjects exposed to, actively infected with, or recovered from COVID-19. The repertoires were made available in a free public database intended to serve as a resource for research on the immune response to SARS-CoV-2. The sample metadata nearly always contained a de-identified subject ID, COVID-19 status, age in years and sex. Where available, HLA class I and class II types were obtained from metadata supplied by the sample provider rather than from assay-based typing. The samples were drawn from the first 160 participants of the ongoing ImmuneRACE study and from 950 to 1,500 subjects provided by 6 global collaborators. What the study reported, not specific to this receptor: The quantity of clinical and demographic metadata differed by source and by participant and was supplied without curation.

A note on this clone: Its antigen has not been determined. It has no much larger one-base neighbor in the sample; base qualities were not kept.

TCRbeta CDR3 regions were amplified from genomic DNA using the immunoSEQ Assay, a bias-controlled multiplex PCR. Processing in the source paper ran as follows. The number of nucleated cells in each sample was estimated from the amplification of reference gene primers within the assay. To quantify the absolute abundance of each unique TCRbeta CDR3 rearrangement, sequence reads were collapsed and filtered. Productive Simpson clonality was computed per sample as the square root of Simpson's diversity index over productive rearrangements. TCRdb obtained this table from immuneACCESS and retained in-frame rearrangements with V and J assigned. These tables miss some clones; where compared with another copy, unresolved V genes account for less than half of the shortfall, and the remainder is unexplained. V, J and clone size were drawn from that table, and D and trimming were deduced from the DNA. The sample table records around 300,000 clones; around nine tenths of these occur just once. The top ten hold roughly 3% of the sample.

Participants in the prospective study were aged roughly 18 to 89 years, lived in approximately 26 United States geographic areas, and enrolled through a virtual design. In the prospective study, participants were assigned to cohorts based on the clinical history participants reported in a screening survey and a study questionnaire. For ImmuneRACE Cohort 3, a participant was defined as recovered based on two consecutive negative NP/OP PCR tests, clearance by a healthcare professional, or resolution of symptoms. Each participant in the prospective study had whole blood, serum and a nasopharyngeal or oropharyngeal swab collected by mobile phlebotomists. Participants in the prospective study had the option to provide additional blood draws and questionnaires over an approximately 2-month period. Blood samples from the prospective study were shipped frozen or at room temperature prior to DNA extraction.

From the germline V gene, CDR1 is SGHDN and CDR2 is FVKESK. The V and J ends are trimmed by 4 bases and 10 bases, leaving 13 bases between them. The CDR3 has 13 amino acids, counting the end cysteine and phenylalanine. The kept DNA is CDR3 alone, 39 bases in frame from the first base. This sequence uses TRBV14 and TRBJ1-4; a weak D assignment points to TRBD1 (6 bases agree). The origin of this receptor is a woman aged 18-35 years who had recovered from COVID-19. Sequenced input: PBMCs or T cells enriched from blood (not recorded which). The CDR3 in this case is CASSLIGGGKLFF. In nucleotide form, the sequence is TGTGCCAGCAGCCTCATTGGGGGCGGAAAACTGTTTTTT.